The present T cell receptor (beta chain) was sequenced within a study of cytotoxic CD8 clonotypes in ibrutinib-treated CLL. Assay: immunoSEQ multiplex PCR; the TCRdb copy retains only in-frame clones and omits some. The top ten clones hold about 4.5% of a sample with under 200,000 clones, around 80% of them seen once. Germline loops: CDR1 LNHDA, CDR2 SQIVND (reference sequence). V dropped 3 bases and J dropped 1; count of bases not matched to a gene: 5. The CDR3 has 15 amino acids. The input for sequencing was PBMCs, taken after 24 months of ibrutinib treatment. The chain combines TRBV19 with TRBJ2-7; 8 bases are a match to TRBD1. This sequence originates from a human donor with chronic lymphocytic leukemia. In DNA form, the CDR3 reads TGTGCCAGTAGTATCTCCCGACAGGGGTCCTACGAGCAGTACTTC. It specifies CASSISRQGSYEQYF.